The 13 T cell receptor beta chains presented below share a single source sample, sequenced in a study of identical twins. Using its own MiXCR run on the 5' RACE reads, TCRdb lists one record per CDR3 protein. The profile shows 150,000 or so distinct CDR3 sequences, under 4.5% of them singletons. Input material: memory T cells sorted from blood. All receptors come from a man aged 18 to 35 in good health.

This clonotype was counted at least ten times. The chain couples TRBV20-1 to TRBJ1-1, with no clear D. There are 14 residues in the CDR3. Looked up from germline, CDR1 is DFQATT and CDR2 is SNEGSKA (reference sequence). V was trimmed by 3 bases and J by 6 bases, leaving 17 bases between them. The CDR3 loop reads CSARSTGSNAEAFF. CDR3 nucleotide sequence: TGCAGTGCTAGGAGCACCGGGAGTAACGCTGAAGCTTTCTTT.

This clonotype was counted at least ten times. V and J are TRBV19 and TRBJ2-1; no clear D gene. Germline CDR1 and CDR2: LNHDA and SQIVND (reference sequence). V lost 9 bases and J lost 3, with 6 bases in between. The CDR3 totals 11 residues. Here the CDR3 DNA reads TGTGCCAGCGCGGACTACAATGAGCAGTTCTTC. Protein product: CASADYNEQFF. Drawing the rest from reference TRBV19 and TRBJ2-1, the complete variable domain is DGGITQSPKYLFRKEGQNVTLSCEQNLNHDAMYWYRQDPGQGLRLIYYSQIVNDFQKGDIAEGYSVSREKKESFPLTVTSAQKNPTAFYLCASADYNEQFFGPGTRLTVL.

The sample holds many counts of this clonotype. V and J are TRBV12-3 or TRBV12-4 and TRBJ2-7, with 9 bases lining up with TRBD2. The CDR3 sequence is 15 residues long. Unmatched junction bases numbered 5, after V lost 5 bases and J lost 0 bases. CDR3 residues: CASSGGAGGSYEQYF. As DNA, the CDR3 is TGTGCCAGCAGTGGGGGAGCGGGAGGCTCCTACGAGCAGTACTTC.

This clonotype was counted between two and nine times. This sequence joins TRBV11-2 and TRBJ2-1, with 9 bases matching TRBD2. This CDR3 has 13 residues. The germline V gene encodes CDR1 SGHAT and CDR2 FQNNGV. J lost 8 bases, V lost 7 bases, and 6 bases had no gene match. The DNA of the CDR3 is TGTGCCAGCAAGGTTACTAGCGGGTATGAGCAGTTCTTC. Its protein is CASKVTSGYEQFF. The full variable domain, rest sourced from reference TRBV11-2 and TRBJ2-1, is EAGVAQSPRYKIIEKRQSVAFWCNPISGHATLYWYQQILGQGPKLLIQFQNNGVVDDSQLPKDRFSAERLKGVDSTLKIQPAKLEDSAVYLCASKVTSGYEQFFGPGTRLTVL.

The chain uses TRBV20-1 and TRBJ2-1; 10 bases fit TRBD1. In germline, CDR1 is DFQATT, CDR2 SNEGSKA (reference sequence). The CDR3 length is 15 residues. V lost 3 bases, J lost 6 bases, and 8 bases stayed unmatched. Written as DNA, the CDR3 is TGCAGTGCTAGCTGGACAGGGGGGGATGGCAATGAGCAGTTCTTC. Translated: CSASWTGGDGNEQFF.

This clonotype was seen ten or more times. The CDR3 DNA reads TGCAGTGCTAGAGTTGCGTCTAGCACAGATACGCAGTATTTT. It translates to CSARVASSTDTQYF. V and J are TRBV20-1 and TRBJ2-3; D gene unclear. With 1 base removed from V and 0 bases from J, the gap between germline ends came to 8 bases. The CDR3 sequence is 14 residues long. CDR1 is DFQATT and CDR2 is SNEGSKA in the germline V gene (reference sequence).

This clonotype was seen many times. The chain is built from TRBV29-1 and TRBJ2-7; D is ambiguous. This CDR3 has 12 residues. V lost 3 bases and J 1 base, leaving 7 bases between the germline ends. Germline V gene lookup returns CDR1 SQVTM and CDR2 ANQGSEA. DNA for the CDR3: TGCAGCGTTGAGAGTCTATCCTACGAGCAGTACTTC. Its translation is CSVESLSYEQYF.

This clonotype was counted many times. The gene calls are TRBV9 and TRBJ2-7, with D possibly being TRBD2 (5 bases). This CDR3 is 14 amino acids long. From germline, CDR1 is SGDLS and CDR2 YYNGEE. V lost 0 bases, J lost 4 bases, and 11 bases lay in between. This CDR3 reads CASSVGGMAYEQYF. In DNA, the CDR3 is TGTGCCAGCAGCGTAGGAGGGATGGCGTACGAGCAGTACTTC.

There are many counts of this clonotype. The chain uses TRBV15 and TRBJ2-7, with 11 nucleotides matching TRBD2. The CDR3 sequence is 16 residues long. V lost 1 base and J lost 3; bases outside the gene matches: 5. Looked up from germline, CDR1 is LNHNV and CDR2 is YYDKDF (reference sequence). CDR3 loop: CATSRGPLAGGYEQYV. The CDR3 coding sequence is TGTGCCACCAGCAGAGGTCCGCTAGCGGGAGGCTACGAGCAGTACGTC.

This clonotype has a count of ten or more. The CDR3 DNA reads TGTGCCAGCAGTCTACAGCGCTCTGGGGCCAACGTCCTGACTTTC. Its translation: CASSLQRSGANVLTF. J is TRBJ2-6 and V is TRBV6-2 or TRBV6-3; D is unresolved. CDR3 length equals 15 residues. CDR1 is MNHEY and CDR2 is SVGEGT in the germline V gene. V shed 5 bases and J shed 0 bases, with 8 bases lying between them.

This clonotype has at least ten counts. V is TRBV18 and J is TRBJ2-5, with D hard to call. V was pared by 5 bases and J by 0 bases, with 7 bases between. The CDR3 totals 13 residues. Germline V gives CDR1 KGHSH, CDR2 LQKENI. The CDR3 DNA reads TGTGCCAGCTCATTGAAGAACCAAGAGACCCAGTACTTC. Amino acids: CASSLKNQETQYF.

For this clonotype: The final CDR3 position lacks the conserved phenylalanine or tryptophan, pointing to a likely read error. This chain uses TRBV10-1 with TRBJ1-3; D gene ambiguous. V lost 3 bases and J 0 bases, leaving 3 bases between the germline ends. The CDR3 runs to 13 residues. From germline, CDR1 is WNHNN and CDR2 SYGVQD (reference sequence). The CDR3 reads CASSDGSGNTIYC. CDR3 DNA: TGCGCCAGCAGTGACGGCTCTGGAAACACCATATATTGT.

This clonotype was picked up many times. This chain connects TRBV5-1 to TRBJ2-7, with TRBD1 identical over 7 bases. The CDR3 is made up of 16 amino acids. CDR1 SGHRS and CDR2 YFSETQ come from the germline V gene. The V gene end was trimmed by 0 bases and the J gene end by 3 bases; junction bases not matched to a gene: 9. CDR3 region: CASSLAKDRPNYEQYF. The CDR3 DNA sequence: TGCGCCAGCAGCTTGGCCAAGGACAGGCCTAACTACGAGCAGTACTTC.